The following is a T cell receptor beta chain sequence with its context. This specimen comes from a study of T-cell reconstitution after alpha-beta-depleted transplantation in children. During its preparation, the TCRbeta library received unique molecular identifiers. In TCRdb, the PCR reads were re-called with MiXCR into one record per CDR3 protein. The sample has around 490,000 distinct CDR3 sequences, roughly 11% seen once. This CDR3 comprises 14 residues. Trimming took 5 bases from V and 6 from J, leaving 14 bases between them. Germline loops: CDR1 SGHVS, CDR2 FNYEAQ. The source is a female patient aged 2 to 10 who had a stem cell transplant for aplastic anemia, so the T cells may come from the graft donor. The specimen comprised PBMCs, mostly from graft donor cells, sampled 180 days after TCRalphabeta/CD19-depleted stem cell transplant. The chain carries TRBV7-6 and TRBJ1-5; TRBD1 might be the D (5 bases). CDR3 loop: CASSRVIGGQPQHF. The CDR3 DNA follows: TGTGCCAGCAGCAGGGTGATCGGGGGTCAGCCCCAGCATTTT.